Given below is one TCR beta chain in context. This specimen comes from a study of cytomegalovirus exposure and HLA in healthy donors. Study summary: Out of approximately 170 million T cells, an earlier analysis found fewer than 140 million unique TCR beta sequences in total. Inside one of the first data releases sat 85 million or so unique TCRs taken from HLA-typed donors.

The V end lost 4 bases, the J end lost 6 bases, and 6 bases lay between the germline ends. The CDR3 sequence is 11 residues long. Germline CDR1 is SQVTM and CDR2 is ANQGSEA. PCR employed 60 Vbeta and 13 Jbeta primers. Sequenced by immunoSEQ multiplex PCR; TCRdb stores in-frame clones only, minus some. The repertoire consists of 100,000 to 150,000 clones, with 70% to 90% occurring once and the leading ten covering around 19%. The sequencing sample was made of PBMCs. The chain links TRBV29-1 to TRBJ1-4, with D unresolved. This sequence originates from a man younger than 30 in good health and CMV-seropositive. CDR3 region: CSVAFDEKLFF. The CDR3 bases are TGCAGCGTTGCCTTTGATGAAAAACTGTTTTTT.